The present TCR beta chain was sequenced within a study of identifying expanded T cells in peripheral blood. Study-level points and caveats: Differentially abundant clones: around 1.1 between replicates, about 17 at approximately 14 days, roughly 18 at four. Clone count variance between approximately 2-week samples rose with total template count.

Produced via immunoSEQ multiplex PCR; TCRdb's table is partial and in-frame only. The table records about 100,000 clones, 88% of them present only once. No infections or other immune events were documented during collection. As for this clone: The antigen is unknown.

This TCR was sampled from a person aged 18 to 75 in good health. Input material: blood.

DNA of the CDR3: TGTGCCAGCAGTTACTTATCAGGGGGCGATCAGCCCCAGCATTTT. It yields the protein CASSYLSGGDQPQHF. The rearrangement uses TRBV6-6 and TRBJ1-5; 8 bases agree with TRBD1. The germline V gene has CDR1 MNHNY and CDR2 SVGAGI (reference sequence). With V trimmed by 1 base and J by 5 bases, 4 bases remained unmatched. The CDR3 totals 15 residues.